A single sample gave rise to the 32 T cell receptor beta chains below, sequenced in a study of T-cell memory formation after mild COVID-19. MiXCR, run by TCRdb on the 5' RACE reads, gives a single entry per CDR3 protein. This sample yields fewer than 200,000 distinct CDR3 sequences, of which 15% to 20% are seen a single time; 3% to 4% belongs to the top ten. Sequencing was carried out using PBMCs or a T cell subset sorted from them (not recorded which). Receptor source: a man aged 18 to 30 who had mild COVID-19 (a few samples of this study predate the infection). Cell type and time point are not known.

This clonotype was counted ten times or more. CDR3 residues: CASTNGGLNNEQFF. As DNA, the CDR3 is TGCGCCAGCACAAACGGGGGCCTCAACAATGAGCAGTTCTTC. V is TRBV5-1 and J is TRBJ2-1; D may be TRBD1 or TRBD2 (6 bases each). V gave up 6 bases and J gave up 5 bases, with 15 bases separating them. CDR3 length equals 14 residues. Germline V gene data show CDR1 as SGHRS and CDR2 as YFSETQ. Together with reference TRBV5-1 and TRBJ2-1, the CDR3 gives the full variable domain: KAGVTQTPRYLIKTRGQQVTLSCSPISGHRSVSWYQQTPGQGLQFLFEYFSETQRNKGNFPGRFSGRQFSNSRSEMNVSTLELGDSALYLCASTNGGLNNEQFFGPGTRLTVL.

This clonotype appeared a few times. The rearrangement joins TRBV20-1 to TRBJ2-7; 8 positions agree with TRBD2. The trim removed 6 bases at V and 4 bases at J, leaving 8 bases unmatched. Germline lookup yields CDR1 DFQATT and CDR2 SNEGSKA (reference sequence). CDR3 size: 13 residues. Here the CDR3 reads CSATGTSLYEQYF. CDR3 coding DNA: TGCAGTGCAACCGGGACTAGTCTTTACGAGCAGTACTTC.

The V call is TRBV7-2, the J call TRBJ2-5; 7 nucleotides match TRBD1. The trim removed 8 bases at V and 5 bases at J, leaving 11 bases unmatched. The length of the CDR3 is 14 residues. In germline, CDR1 is SGHTA, CDR2 FQGNSA. CDR3 DNA sequence: TGTGCCAGCGGAGAGGGACAGTTGAGGGAGACCCAGTACTTC. It codes for CASGEGQLRETQYF.

The V and J genes are TRBV6-1 and TRBJ2-7; no firm D call. CDR1 MNHNS and CDR2 SASEGT come from the germline V gene. CDR3 length equals 13 residues. V dropped 7 bases and J dropped 0 bases, with 10 bases sitting between them. The CDR3 loop is CASMTPSSYEQYV. For the CDR3, the DNA is TGTGCCAGCATGACACCGTCCTCCTACGAGCAGTACGTC.

The chain uses TRBV19 and TRBJ2-5; tentatively, D is TRBD2 (5 bases). The CDR3 length is 14 residues. Trimming stripped 7 bases from V and 4 bases from J, with 16 bases between. The V gene's germline CDR1 is LNHDA and CDR2 SQIVND (reference sequence). CDR3 DNA: TGTGCCAGTACTAAAAGCGGAGCCCTAGAGACCCAGTACTTC. Protein: CASTKSGALETQYF.

The V and J genes are TRBV5-1 and TRBJ1-5; D is unresolved. The CDR3 is 13 residues long. V lost 0 bases and J lost 8, with 9 bases in between. Germline-derived CDR1 and CDR2 are SGHRS and YFSETQ. The CDR3 DNA sequence: TGCGCCAGCAGCTTGGGAGGCGGGGAGCCCCAGCATTTT. As protein: CASSLGGGEPQHF.

This rearrangement joins TRBV2 to TRBJ2-3; either TRBD1 or TRBD2 may supply D (5 bases each). Trimming removed 1 base from V and 2 bases from J, with 13 bases in between. The germline V gene encodes CDR1 SNHLY and CDR2 FYNNEI. The CDR3 runs 16 residues. CDR3 in amino acids: CASSEESGRSTDTQYF. CDR3 bases: TGTGCCAGCAGTGAAGAATCGGGGCGATCCACAGATACGCAGTATTTT.

The chain has TRBV18 and TRBJ2-2; D unresolved. Germline-derived CDR1 and CDR2 are KGHSH and LQKENI. V lost 2 bases and J lost 1, with 8 bases in between. This CDR3 spans 15 amino acids. The CDR3, as DNA: TGTGCCAGCTCACCAAGGGCCCTGAACACCGGGGAGCTGTTTTTT. Amino acids: CASSPRALNTGELFF. Filled out from reference TRBV18 and TRBJ2-2, the complete variable domain reads NAGVMQNPRHLVRRRGQEARLRCSPMKGHSHVYWYRQLPEEGLKFMVYLQKENIIDESGMPKERFSAEFPKEGPSILRIQQVVRGDSAAYFCASSPRALNTGELFFGEGSRLTVL.

The rearrangement links TRBV12-3 or TRBV12-4 to TRBJ1-2, with 8 bases aligning to TRBD1. The CDR3 extends over 15 amino acids. V gave up 6 bases and J gave up 0 bases; unmatched junction bases: 6. DNA of the CDR3: TGTGCCAGCAGCCAGGGACAGGAGGCTAACTATGGCTACACCTTC. This sequence encodes CASSQGQEANYGYTF.

This clonotype was seen a few times. The chain is built from TRBV29-1 and TRBJ1-3, with 8 positions matching TRBD1. This CDR3 comprises 13 residues. The V gene end was trimmed by 7 bases and the J gene end by 2 bases; junction bases not matched to a gene: 4. Germline V gene sequence: CDR1 SQVTM, CDR2 ANQGSEA. CDR3 nucleotide sequence: TGCAGCGCTGGACAGGGAACTGGAAACACCATATATTTT. Protein product: CSAGQGTGNTIYF. Variable domain in full (rest from reference TRBV29-1 and TRBJ1-3): SAVISQKPSRDICQRGTSLTIQCQVDSQVTMMFWYRQQPGQSLTLIATANQGSEATYESGFVIDKFPISRPNLTFSTLTVSNMSPEDSSIYLCSAGQGTGNTIYFGEGSWLTVV.

This clonotype occurred a few times. This chain uses TRBV27 with TRBJ2-3; 7 bases fit TRBD2. Germline V CDR1 and CDR2: MNHEY, SMNVEV (reference sequence). The CDR3 consists of 14 residues. Trimming removed 8 bases from V and 1 base from J; junction bases left unmatched: 6. CDR3 residues: CASRGLVGTDTQYF. Here the CDR3 DNA reads TGTGCCAGCCGTGGACTAGTGGGCACAGATACGCAGTATTTT.

This clonotype was counted between two and nine times. The rearrangement joins TRBV5-1 to TRBJ2-3; weak D call: TRBD1 (6 bases). The CDR3 runs to 14 residues. Germline V gene lookup returns CDR1 SGHRS and CDR2 YFSETQ. V was cut by 4 bases and J by 1 base, with 10 bases left in between. The CDR3 is CASSKGVRTDTQYF. The CDR3 coding sequence is TGCGCCAGCAGCAAGGGGGTTCGCACAGATACGCAGTATTTT. The whole variable domain, remainder taken from reference TRBV5-1 and TRBJ2-3, is KAGVTQTPRYLIKTRGQQVTLSCSPISGHRSVSWYQQTPGQGLQFLFEYFSETQRNKGNFPGRFSGRQFSNSRSEMNVSTLELGDSALYLCASSKGVRTDTQYFGPGTRLTVL.

The J gene is TRBJ2-1, the V gene TRBV12-3 or TRBV12-4; 9 nucleotides match TRBD1. This CDR3 region has 13 residues. The V segment lost 8 bases and the J segment 7 bases; nucleotides outside the gene matches: 6. Here the CDR3 reads CASGGQGWNEQFF. In DNA, the CDR3 is TGTGCCAGCGGGGGACAGGGTTGGAATGAGCAGTTCTTC.

The chain carries TRBV6-5 and TRBJ1-3; D perhaps matches TRBD1 (6 bases). The CDR3 extends over 15 amino acids. Germline V gene sequence: CDR1 MNHEY, CDR2 SVGAGI. Trimming took 3 bases from V and 3 from J, leaving 12 bases between them. The CDR3 nucleotides are TGTGCCAGCAGTTATAGGGGGGCGCTTGGAAACACCATATATTTT. This encodes CASSYRGALGNTIYF.

This clonotype was seen ten or more times. The chain combines TRBV2 with TRBJ2-5; the match to TRBD1 covers 7 bases. Trimming at V came to 4 bases and at J to 3 bases, leaving 2 bases not matched to a gene. CDR1 is SNHLY, CDR2 FYNNEI, per germline. CDR3 length: 13 residues. In DNA form, the CDR3 reads TGTGCCAGCAGTGTGGACAGGAAAGAGACCCAGTACTTC. Translating it yields CASSVDRKETQYF.

The chain uses TRBV19 and TRBJ2-3; TRBD1 is a possible D gene (6 bases). CDR1 is LNHDA and CDR2 is SQIVND in the germline V gene (reference sequence). The CDR3 has 14 residues. Trimming stripped 2 bases from V and 4 bases from J, with 10 bases between. CDR3 loop: CASSIMTGSDTQYF. CDR3 DNA sequence: TGTGCCAGTAGTATAATGACAGGCTCAGATACGCAGTATTTT.

In this sample, this clonotype turned up a few times. The rearrangement uses TRBV4-2 and TRBJ2-1; TRBD1 is a possible D gene (5 bases). Between the trimmed V and J ends, which lost 1 base and 5 bases, there was a span of 15 bases. This CDR3 has 16 amino acids. The germline V gene has CDR1 LGHNA and CDR2 YNFKEQ. The CDR3 bases are TGTGCCAGCAGCCAAGCTTTAGTGGGGCCCCACAATGAGCAGTTCTTC. It yields the protein CASSQALVGPHNEQFF.

This clonotype was detected many times. The rearrangement links TRBV7-2 to TRBJ1-1, with a possible D match to TRBD1 (5 bases). Germline V CDR1 and CDR2: SGHTA, FQGNSA. The CDR3 has 14 amino acids. Trimming stripped 3 bases from V and 1 base from J, with 9 bases between. The CDR3 DNA follows: TGTGCCAGCAGCTTGGCCGGGGCGAACACTGAAGCTTTCTTT. Protein sequence: CASSLAGANTEAFF.

The chain couples TRBV7-2 to TRBJ2-3; no reliable D call. CDR3 length: 14 residues. Germline CDR1 SGHTA, CDR2 FQGNSA. Deletions cut 1 base from V and 8 bases from J, with 13 bases between. In DNA, the CDR3 is TGTGCCAGCAGCTTAGTGGTCCCCCCTGGTACGCAGTATTTT. Encoded protein: CASSLVVPPGTQYF. The full variable domain, with the rest looked up from reference TRBV7-2 and TRBJ2-3, is GAGVSQSPSNKVTEKGKDVELRCDPISGHTALYWYRQSLGQGLEFLIYFQGNSAPDKSGLPSDRFSAERTGGSVSTLTIQRTQQEDSAVYLCASSLVVPPGTQYFGPGTRLTVL.

This clonotype has just a few counts. CDR3 residues: CASSQVLGRASSGNTIYF. CDR3 bases: TGTGCCAGCAGCCAAGTCCTTGGCAGGGCAAGCTCTGGAAACACCATATATTTT. This chain joins TRBV4-2 and TRBJ1-3, with a possible D match to TRBD1 (5 bases). Per the germline V gene, CDR1 is LGHNA and CDR2 is YNFKEQ. The CDR3 spans 18 residues. V lost 1 base and J 0 bases, leaving 16 bases between the germline ends.

The rearrangement uses TRBV4-3 and TRBJ2-5, with D possibly matching TRBD1 (6 bases). The CDR3 consists of 15 residues. The V and J ends lost 1 base and 0 bases respectively, with 9 bases between them. Germline CDR1 is LGHNA and CDR2 is YSLEER. The CDR3 loop is CASSQAGEYQETQYF. CDR3 bases: TGCGCCAGCAGCCAAGCAGGGGAGTACCAAGAGACCCAGTACTTC.

This clonotype was seen a few times. The rearrangement joins TRBV7-2 to TRBJ1-1; maybe TRBD1 (5 bases). The V end was cut by 5 bases, the J end by 1 base, with 11 bases between. Germline V gives CDR1 SGHTA, CDR2 FQGNSA. This CDR3 has 14 residues. CDR3 in amino acids: CASSLDSKNTEAFF. DNA for the CDR3: TGTGCCAGCAGCCTTGACAGTAAGAACACTGAAGCTTTCTTT.

This clonotype has more than one count but fewer than ten. J is TRBJ1-1 and V is TRBV29-1, with 8 bases that match TRBD1. Germline-derived CDR1 and CDR2 are SQVTM and ANQGSEA. The junction had 7 bases not matched to a gene; V was cut back by 5 bases and J by 5 bases. The CDR3 contains 13 residues. CDR3: CSVSFRGLTEAFF. The CDR3 nucleotides read TGCAGCGTTAGCTTCAGGGGGCTAACTGAAGCTTTCTTT.

The chain recombines TRBV10-3 with TRBJ2-3, with a tentative D call TRBD1 (6 bases). Germline V lookup: CDR1 ENHRY, CDR2 SYGVKD. With 4 bases removed from V and 1 base from J, the gap between germline ends came to 6 bases. This CDR3 contains 13 residues. CDR3 nucleotides: TGTGCCATCAGTGGGACAGGCACAGATACGCAGTATTTT. Translated, it gives CAISGTGTDTQYF.

The chain recombines TRBV20-1 with TRBJ2-3; 16 bases are a match to TRBD2. This CDR3 contains 17 residues. Germline CDR1 and CDR2: DFQATT and SNEGSKA (reference sequence). Trimming cost V 2 bases and J 4 bases; bases outside gene matches: 6. The chain's CDR3 is CSARTPGLAGGPDTQYF. CDR3 DNA: TGCAGTGCTAGAACCCCGGGACTAGCGGGGGGGCCAGATACGCAGTATTTT.

There are a few counts of this clonotype. This rearrangement joins TRBV7-3 to TRBJ2-3, with 8 bases fitting TRBD2. The V and J ends lost 2 bases and 3 bases, in that order; junction bases with no gene match: 10. CDR1 is SGHTA and CDR2 is FQGTGA in the germline V gene. There are 17 residues in the CDR3. In DNA, the CDR3 is TGTGCCAGCAGCTTAGCCCCGGGGAGCGGGGGAACAGATACGCAGTATTTT. As protein: CASSLAPGSGGTDTQYF.

The chain is built from TRBV10-3 and TRBJ1-3; no firm D call. The CDR3 spans 13 residues. Germline V lookup: CDR1 ENHRY, CDR2 SYGVKD. V was cut by 6 bases and J by 8 bases, with 14 bases left in between. CDR3 coding DNA: TGTGCCATCAGGATGGGAATGGACGACACCATATATTTT. It encodes CAIRMGMDDTIYF.

The chain carries TRBV4-3 and TRBJ2-5, with D tentatively TRBD1 (6 bases). V was trimmed by 0 bases and J by 5 bases, leaving 13 bases between them. Germline V gives CDR1 LGHNA, CDR2 YSLEER. The CDR3 length is 15 residues. CDR3 DNA sequence: TGCGCCAGCAGCCAAGAGGGACACCCGACGGAGACCCAGTACTTC. It encodes CASSQEGHPTETQYF.

The chain recombines TRBV20-1 with TRBJ2-6; 8 bases are a match to TRBD1. The ends lost 3 bases at V and 8 bases at J; junction bases unmatched: 3. Germline loops: CDR1 DFQATT, CDR2 SNEGSKA (reference sequence). The CDR3 is 13 amino acids. The DNA for the CDR3 is TGCAGTGCTAGCGGACAGGGATCCAACGTCCTGACTTTC. Its translation is CSASGQGSNVLTF.

This clonotype was counted between two and nine times. The chain recombines TRBV28 with TRBJ1-5; no definite D call. Trimming shortened V by 4 bases and J by 5 bases, and 12 bases separated the two germline ends. Germline CDR1 reads MDHEN; CDR2 reads SYDVKM. CDR3 size: 14 residues. This CDR3 reads CASSSYSRYQPQHF. DNA for the CDR3: TGTGCCAGCAGTTCTTACAGCCGATATCAGCCCCAGCATTTT.

This clonotype was seen more than once but under ten times. This sequence joins TRBV5-1 and TRBJ1-6; D is undetermined. The CDR3 runs to 14 residues. Trimming left V 0 bases short and J 7 bases short, with 8 bases between. Germline loops: CDR1 SGHRS, CDR2 YFSETQ. CDR3 protein: CASSLGEKNSPLHF. In DNA form, the CDR3 reads TGCGCCAGCAGCTTGGGAGAGAAGAATTCACCCCTCCACTTT.

Only a few counts were recorded for this clonotype. Relative to the germline gene, one junction end is altered; a read error may explain this. Here the CDR3 reads CSARAINHPQHF. In DNA form, the CDR3 reads TGCAGTGCTAGAGCCATCAATCACCCCCAGCATTTT. The chain links TRBV20-1 to TRBJ1-5; D unresolved. CDR1 and CDR2 (germline): DFQATT, SNEGSKA (reference sequence). The CDR3 contains 12 residues.